This is a list of T cell receptor beta chains from one sample in a study of cytomegalovirus exposure and HLA in healthy donors. TCRdb keeps only in-frame clones here, not all; method: immunoSEQ multiplex PCR. The data hold about 130,000 clones, with less than 80% observed a single time. Material for sequencing was PBMCs. The source of these receptors is a man aged 25-45 years in good health and CMV-seronegative. The CDR3 runs from the conserved cysteine through the conserved F or W. D genes are given only for firm matches. A clone size is listed for some rows: how often the clone was seen (once, few, many), or a class if it is expanded.

d_call: .; clone_size: .; v_call: TRBV13; j_call: TRBJ1-3; cdr3_nt: TGTGCCAGCAGCACTTTGGGAGGATACTCTGGAAACACCATATATTTT; cdr3_aa: CASSTLGGYSGNTIYF
d_call: .; clone_size: few; v_call: TRBV19; j_call: TRBJ2-5; cdr3_nt: TGTGCCAGCACTGCTAGCGTCGAAGAGACCCAGTACTTC; cdr3_aa: CASTASVEETQYF
d_call: TRBD1; clone_size: few; v_call: TRBV4-2; j_call: TRBJ1-1; cdr3_nt: TGTGCCAGCAGCCAAGTCGTCGACAGGGCTGAAGCTTTCTTT; cdr3_aa: CASSQVVDRAEAFF
d_call: .; clone_size: .; v_call: TRBV4-3; j_call: TRBJ1-3; cdr3_nt: TGCGCCAGCAGCCAAGACAGGGGAAGCTCTGGAAACACCATATATTTT; cdr3_aa: CASSQDRGSSGNTIYF
d_call: .; clone_size: .; v_call: TRBV9; j_call: TRBJ2-3; cdr3_nt: TGTGCCAGCAGCGTTCAGCGAGGCACAGATACGCAGTATTTT; cdr3_aa: CASSVQRGTDTQYF
d_call: TRBD1; clone_size: .; v_call: TRBV5-6; j_call: TRBJ1-1; cdr3_nt: TGTGCCAGCAGCTCGCCCGGGACAGGGGATATGAACACTGAAGCTTTCTTT; cdr3_aa: CASSSPGTGDMNTEAFF
d_call: .; clone_size: many; v_call: TRBV25-1; j_call: TRBJ2-5; cdr3_nt: TGTGCCAGCAGTGGGACAGAATATCAAGAGACCCAGTACTTC; cdr3_aa: CASSGTEYQETQYF
d_call: TRBD1; clone_size: .; v_call: TRBV30; j_call: TRBJ2-3; cdr3_nt: TGTGCCTGCCAGGGAGGACAGGGGATTCGAGATACGCAGTATTTT; cdr3_aa: CACQGGQGIRDTQYF
d_call: TRBD2; clone_size: once; v_call: TRBV6-5; j_call: TRBJ2-3; cdr3_nt: TGTGCCAGCAGTTACTCGCTAGCGGGGGCTAGGGATACGCAGTATTTT; cdr3_aa: CASSYSLAGARDTQYF
d_call: .; clone_size: .; v_call: TRBV4-1; j_call: TRBJ1-6; cdr3_nt: TGCGCCAGCAGCCAAGAGGCGGGGCGACCCCTCCACTTT; cdr3_aa: CASSQEAGRPLHF
d_call: TRBD1; clone_size: .; v_call: TRBV5-1; j_call: TRBJ1-6; cdr3_nt: TGCGCCAGCAGCTTGGGACAGGGCGGGTATAATTCACCCCTCCACTTT; cdr3_aa: CASSLGQGGYNSPLHF
d_call: TRBD2; clone_size: few; v_call: TRBV7-9; j_call: TRBJ2-5; cdr3_nt: TGTGCCAGCAGCTACAACGGGGGGGAGCAGTACTTC; cdr3_aa: CASSYNGGEQYF
d_call: TRBD2; clone_size: .; v_call: TRBV5-6; j_call: TRBJ2-3; cdr3_nt: TGTGCCAGCAGCTTACGGGGGGACACAGATACGCAGTATTTT; cdr3_aa: CASSLRGDTDTQYF
d_call: .; clone_size: few; v_call: TRBV4-3; j_call: TRBJ2-3; cdr3_nt: TGCGCCAGCAGCACCGGACAGAGCTTTTCGGGGACAGATACGCAGTATTTT; cdr3_aa: CASSTGQSFSGTDTQYF
d_call: TRBD1; clone_size: few; v_call: TRBV4-2; j_call: TRBJ1-2; cdr3_nt: TGTGCCAGCAGCACCACGCTGGGCAGGGGGGTAGACGGCTACACCTTC; cdr3_aa: CASSTTLGRGVDGYTF
d_call: TRBD1; clone_size: .; v_call: TRBV28; j_call: TRBJ2-7; cdr3_nt: TGTGCCAGCAGTCTCGGACAGGGGGGATTGGACGAGCAGTACTTC; cdr3_aa: CASSLGQGGLDEQYF
d_call: .; clone_size: few; v_call: TRBV6-5; j_call: TRBJ1-5; cdr3_nt: TGTGCCAGCAGAACACTCAGGGGTCTCAATCAGCCCCAGCATTTT; cdr3_aa: CASRTLRGLNQPQHF
d_call: .; clone_size: .; v_call: TRBV4-3; j_call: TRBJ2-7; cdr3_nt: TGCACCAGCAGCCAAGGGAATCATGGGGCTTACGAGCAGTACTTC; cdr3_aa: CTSSQGNHGAYEQYF
d_call: TRBD1; clone_size: .; v_call: TRBV29-1; j_call: TRBJ1-2; cdr3_nt: TGCAGCGTTCAGGGGGCCTATGGCTACACCTTC; cdr3_aa: CSVQGAYGYTF
d_call: TRBD1; clone_size: once; v_call: TRBV9; j_call: TRBJ2-7; cdr3_nt: TGTGCCAGCAGCCCCCGGGACAGGGGCTACGAGCAGTACTTC; cdr3_aa: CASSPRDRGYEQYF